The present T cell receptor (beta chain) was sequenced within a study of T-cell memory formation after mild COVID-19. Study-wide context: The two donors had largely donor-specific TCR clusters. Study-level results: CD4+ clones that contracted lay mainly in CM and EM; CD8+ ones lay in EMRA.

A single record per CDR3 protein comes from TCRdb applying MiXCR to the 5' RACE reads. The sample has about 82,000 distinct CDR3 sequences, 9.5% to 15% seen once; the top ten hold around 41%. Details on this clonotype: The antigen is unknown.

Germline V gene data show CDR1 as MNHEY and CDR2 as SVGAGI. Trimming shortened V by 2 bases and J by 6 bases, and 17 bases separated the two germline ends. CDR3 size: 16 residues. V is TRBV6-5 and J is TRBJ2-1, with D hard to call. This receptor was taken from a man younger than 30 who had mild COVID-19 (a few samples of this study predate the infection). Cell type and time point are not known. Material for sequencing was PBMCs or a T cell subset sorted from them (not recorded which). The CDR3 coding sequence is TGTGCCAGCAGTTACGATCCCCCAGGTGGAACCAATGAGCAGTTCTTC. Translating gives CASSYDPPGGTNEQFF.